Presented here are 32 T cell receptor beta chains from one specimen sequenced in a study of blood T cell repertoires in COVID-19. The method was immunoSEQ multiplex PCR; TCRdb's version includes in-frame clones alone and lacks a portion of them. The table shows nearly 200,000 clones, with 84% occurring only once. The sample was peripheral blood. These receptors were obtained from a human donor in a cohort sampled during active COVID-19.

This chain links TRBV4-2 with TRBJ1-2; no definite D call. The CDR3 covers 15 residues. Germline V gives CDR1 LGHNA, CDR2 YNFKEQ. Trimming removed 0 bases at V and 4 bases at J, with 12 bases between. The CDR3 DNA reads TGTGCCAGCAGCCAAGATAAAGCGGGAACCTATGGCTACACCTTC. It specifies CASSQDKAGTYGYTF.

The chain joins TRBV11-2 to TRBJ2-7; 9 bases align to TRBD2. V trimming: 5 bases; J trimming: 2 bases; junction bases outside the gene matches: 19. CDR1 is SGHAT and CDR2 is FQNNGV in the germline V gene. CDR3 length equals 19 residues. The CDR3 DNA sequence: TGTGCCAGCAGCCCCCTTCGCAGGGTAGGGACTAGCTCAACCTACGAGCAGTACTTC. This codes for CASSPLRRVGTSSTYEQYF.

The V gene is TRBV10-3, the J gene TRBJ2-1; D perhaps matches TRBD2 (6 bases). V was cut by 11 bases and J by 6 bases, with 20 bases left in between. The CDR3 consists of 14 residues. Germline CDR1 is ENHRY and CDR2 is SYGVKD. Here the CDR3 reads CAAAPHREFNEQFF. CDR3 in DNA: TGTGCCGCCGCCCCTCACCGGGAGTTCAATGAGCAGTTCTTC.

This chain connects TRBV7-9 to TRBJ2-1, with 11 bases identical to TRBD2. CDR3 size: 14 residues. CDR1 and CDR2 (germline): SEHNR, FQNEAQ (reference sequence). The V and J ends lost 2 bases and 6 bases, in that order; junction bases with no gene match: 0. CDR3 DNA: TGTGCCAGCAGCTTAACTAGCGGGAGCAATGAGCAGTTCTTC. The encoded protein is CASSLTSGSNEQFF.

V is TRBV4-1 and J is TRBJ2-2; 9 positions agree with TRBD2. Looked up from germline, CDR1 is MGHRA and CDR2 is YSYEKL. This CDR3 has 19 residues. Losses at the gene ends were 1 base for V and 6 bases for J; bases not matched to a gene: 15. This CDR3 reads CASSQVGYVSGRVPGELFF. DNA of the CDR3: TGCGCCAGCAGCCAAGTGGGGTATGTTAGCGGGAGAGTCCCCGGGGAGCTGTTTTTT.

This rearrangement joins TRBV4-2 to TRBJ1-6, with 8 bases that match TRBD1. V dropped 1 base and J dropped 8; count of bases not matched to a gene: 4. Germline CDR1 and CDR2: LGHNA and YNFKEQ. The CDR3 totals 15 residues. As DNA, the CDR3 is TGTGCCAGCAGCCAAGCCACAGGGGGATATTCACCCCTCCACTTT. Encoded protein: CASSQATGGYSPLHF.

The chain uses TRBV4-1 and TRBJ2-1; D may be TRBD2 (5 bases). This CDR3 is 13 amino acids long. Trimming pared 3 bases from V and 9 bases from J, leaving 12 bases between. Germline CDR1 and CDR2: MGHRA and YSYEKL. The CDR3 bases are TGCGCCAGCAGCCAGCCAACTAGTGGTGAGCAGTTCTTC. Translating gives CASSQPTSGEQFF.

The chain uses TRBV2 and TRBJ2-7; D perhaps matches TRBD1 (6 bases). The V end was cut by 8 bases, the J end by 1 base, with 9 bases between. This CDR3 region has 12 residues. Germline values: CDR1 SNHLY, CDR2 FYNNEI. This CDR3 reads CASEQGSYEQYV. The CDR3 coding sequence is TGTGCCAGCGAACAGGGTTCCTACGAGCAGTACGTC.

The chain has TRBV4-1 and TRBJ1-5, with D possibly being TRBD1 (5 bases). CDR3 size: 16 residues. Germline V gene lookup returns CDR1 MGHRA and CDR2 YSYEKL. Trimming left V 0 bases short and J 6 bases short, with 15 bases between. As DNA, the CDR3 is TGCGCCAGCAGCCAAGATGCGCCCGGGACTTTTCAGCCCCAGCATTTT. It codes for CASSQDAPGTFQPQHF.

Concerning this clone: Other DNA sequences of this sample code for an identical CDR3. V usage is TRBV7-9 and J usage is TRBJ1-2, with TRBD1 matching over 7 bases. The CDR3 is made up of 13 amino acids. V trimming: 3 bases; J trimming: 2 bases; junction bases outside the gene matches: 0. Looked up from germline, CDR1 is SEHNR and CDR2 is FQNEAQ (reference sequence). CDR3 nucleotide sequence: TGTGCCAGCAGCTTGGGACAGAACTATGGCTACACCTTC. Amino acids: CASSLGQNYGYTF. The whole variable domain, remainder taken from reference TRBV7-9 and TRBJ1-2, is DTGVSQNPRHKITKRGQNVTFRCDPISEHNRLYWYRQTLGQGPEFLTYFQNEAQLEKSRLLSDRFSAERPKGSFSTLEIQRTEQGDSAMYLCASSLGQNYGYTFGSGTRLTVV.

This chain links TRBV6-5 with TRBJ2-1; 14 nucleotides agree with TRBD2. Germline-derived CDR1 and CDR2 are MNHEY and SVGAGI. J gave up 10 bases and V 7 bases, and 9 bases lay outside the gene matches. The CDR3 covers 15 residues. The CDR3 sequence: CASNPGTSGSWEQFF. The CDR3 bases are TGTGCCAGCAACCCCGGGACTAGCGGGAGTTGGGAGCAGTTCTTC.

The CDR3 nucleotides are TGTGCCAGCACCCCACGGGAAAGGGATAACCACGGGGCTTTCTTT. Protein product: CASTPRERDNHGAFF. This chain connects TRBV3-1 (or the pseudogene TRBV3-2) to TRBJ1-1; D uncertain. The V and J ends lost 7 bases and 11 bases respectively, with 26 bases between them. Germline loops: CDR1 LGHDT, CDR2 YNNKEL (reference sequence). The CDR3 loop spans 15 amino acids.

This clone was found once. The genes are TRBV18 and TRBJ2-1; TRBD2 matches at 9 bases. Germline V gene sequence: CDR1 KGHSH, CDR2 LQKENI. V lost 6 bases, J lost 8 bases, and 11 bases stayed unmatched. CDR3 length: 15 amino acids. The DNA of the CDR3 is TGTGCCAGCTCCCTTGGACTAGCGTACTGGGATGAGCAGTTCTTC. It yields the protein CASSLGLAYWDEQFF.

This sequence joins TRBV19 and TRBJ1-2; 7 nucleotides line up with TRBD1. The CDR3 runs 15 residues. Germline assignment: CDR1 LNHDA and CDR2 SQIVND (reference sequence). The trim removed 9 bases at V and 4 bases at J, leaving 14 bases unmatched. CDR3 protein: CASYYEGQLPYGYTF. The CDR3 coding sequence is TGTGCCAGCTACTACGAGGGACAGCTTCCCTATGGCTACACCTTC.

On this clone itself: A read error may produce the germline difference seen at one junction end. The J gene is TRBJ2-1, the V gene TRBV7-7; D is uncertain. Germline V gene lookup returns CDR1 SSHAT and CDR2 FNYEAQ (reference sequence). This CDR3 has 15 residues. DNA of the CDR3: TGTGCTAGCAGCCTCGGCCCTAGCTCCTACAATGAGCAGTTCTTC. Residues: CASSLGPSSYNEQFF.

This clone was counted once. The V and J genes are TRBV21-1 and TRBJ2-3; the listed D gene, TRBD1, was not tested against the DNA. TRBV21-1 represents a pseudogene. The CDR3 extends over 16 amino acids. In nucleotides, the CDR3 is TGTGCCAGCAGAACGGGACAGCCTAACTGGGGAGATACGCAGTATTTT. It yields the protein CASRTGQPNWGDTQYF.

Ten or more counts support this clone. The chain uses TRBV3-1 (or the pseudogene TRBV3-2) and TRBJ2-7, with TRBD2 matching 11 bases. Trimming took 4 bases from V and 3 from J; bases not matched to a gene: 14. The CDR3 has 18 amino acids. CDR1 is LGHDT, CDR2 YNNKEL, per germline (reference sequence). CDR3 bases: TGTGCCAGCAGCCCCGGTCTAGCGGGAGGCCATAACGTCTACGAGCAGTACTTC. As protein: CASSPGLAGGHNVYEQYF.

This clone was observed a handful of times. The V and J genes are TRBV15 and TRBJ2-5; D gene uncertain. CDR3 length: 13 residues. Germline lookup yields CDR1 LNHNV and CDR2 YYDKDF (reference sequence). Trimming removed 0 bases at V and 2 bases at J, with 4 bases between. The CDR3 DNA follows: TGTGCCACCAGCAGAGAAGAGCAAGAGACCCAGTACTTC. Protein: CATSREEQETQYF. The variable domain in full, with the rest retrieved from reference TRBV15 and TRBJ2-5, is DAMVIQNPRYQVTQFGKPVTLSCSQTLNHNVMYWYQQKSSQAPKLLFHYYDKDFNNEADTPDNFQSRRPNTSFCFLDIRSPGLGDTAMYLCATSREEQETQYFGPGTRLLVL.

V and J are TRBV19 and TRBJ2-1, with D possibly TRBD1 on 8 matching bases. With 3 bases removed from V and 2 bases from J, the gap between germline ends came to 14 bases. The CDR3 loop spans 16 amino acids. Germline V lookup: CDR1 LNHDA, CDR2 SQIVND (reference sequence). CDR3 sequence: CASSMDREGAYNEQFF. CDR3 coding DNA: TGTGCCAGTAGTATGGACAGGGAGGGGGCCTACAATGAGCAGTTCTTC. Using reference TRBV19 and TRBJ2-1 for the parts outside the CDR3, the full variable domain is DGGITQSPKYLFRKEGQNVTLSCEQNLNHDAMYWYRQDPGQGLRLIYYSQIVNDFQKGDIAEGYSVSREKKESFPLTVTSAQKNPTAFYLCASSMDREGAYNEQFFGPGTRLTVL.

This chain connects TRBV15 to TRBJ2-7; no firm D call. Germline CDR1 LNHNV, CDR2 YYDKDF (reference sequence). The CDR3 runs to 13 residues. Trimming stripped 0 bases from V and 3 bases from J, with 6 bases between. The CDR3 reads CATSREFGYEQYF. CDR3 bases: TGTGCCACCAGCAGAGAATTCGGCTACGAGCAGTACTTC.

The chain recombines TRBV4-1 with TRBJ1-6; no firm D call. Per the germline V gene, CDR1 is MGHRA and CDR2 is YSYEKL. The CDR3 contains 13 residues. With 2 bases removed from V and 7 bases from J, the gap between germline ends came to 6 bases. CDR3: CASSQPRNSPLHF. The CDR3 bases are TGCGCCAGCAGCCAACCGAGGAATTCACCCCTCCACTTT.

The chain is built from TRBV10-2 and TRBJ2-5; D may be TRBD1 (6 bases). CDR3 length equals 17 residues. CDR1 WSHSY and CDR2 SAAADI come from the germline V gene. With 6 bases removed from V and 7 bases from J, the gap between germline ends came to 27 bases. The DNA of the CDR3 is TGCGCCAGCAGGGACATCCAGGTTCAGGGGCAAGATTTGACCCAGTACTTC. This sequence encodes CASRDIQVQGQDLTQYF.

The chain combines TRBV27 with TRBJ2-7; the D is unclear. This CDR3 has 13 residues. V gave up 9 bases and J gave up 1 base, with 13 bases separating them. Per the germline V gene, CDR1 is MNHEY and CDR2 is SMNVEV (reference sequence). The chain's CDR3 is CASSIEASYEQYF. CDR3 nucleotide sequence: TGTGCCAGTTCGATAGAGGCTTCCTACGAGCAGTACTTC.

The rearrangement uses TRBV2 and TRBJ1-2; tentative D call: TRBD1 (6 bases). With 0 bases removed from V and 3 bases from J, the gap between germline ends came to 8 bases. This CDR3 spans 14 amino acids. Germline V CDR1 and CDR2: SNHLY, FYNNEI. CDR3 in amino acids: CASSEAGGDYGYTF. CDR3 coding DNA: TGTGCCAGCAGTGAAGCAGGGGGAGACTATGGCTACACCTTC.

The chain carries TRBV3-1 (or the pseudogene TRBV3-2) and TRBJ1-6; 10 nucleotides match TRBD1. The CDR3 has 16 amino acids. Trimming at V came to 2 bases and at J to 10 bases, leaving 8 bases not matched to a gene. Germline loops: CDR1 LGHDT, CDR2 YNNKEL (reference sequence). In nucleotides, the CDR3 is TGTGCCAGCAGCCAAAGAGGGACAGGGGCGAGATCACCCCTCCACTTT. This encodes CASSQRGTGARSPLHF.

J is TRBJ1-5 and V is TRBV19; 7 nucleotides line up with TRBD1. Per germline, CDR1 LNHDA and CDR2 SQIVND (reference sequence). The CDR3 length is 15 residues. J lost 4 bases, V lost 3 bases, and 6 bases had no gene match. The CDR3 DNA is TGTGCCAGTAGTATCTACCCAGGGGGAAATCAGCCCCAGCATTTT. Amino acid sequence: CASSIYPGGNQPQHF.

The chain employs TRBV19 and TRBJ2-1, with D hard to call. This CDR3 comprises 15 residues. V lost 5 bases, J lost 3 bases, and 14 bases lay in between. Germline assignment: CDR1 LNHDA and CDR2 SQIVND (reference sequence). The CDR3 region is CASSPQAQNYNEQFF. CDR3 in DNA: TGTGCCAGTAGTCCTCAGGCCCAAAACTACAATGAGCAGTTCTTC.

The chain combines TRBV5-1 with TRBJ2-6; D perhaps matches TRBD1 (6 bases). Trimming cost V 5 bases and J 1 base, with 13 bases left between them. Germline-derived CDR1 and CDR2 are SGHRS and YFSETQ. CDR3 length: 16 residues. This CDR3 is CASSFQGFSGANVLTF. CDR3 DNA: TGCGCCAGCAGTTTTCAGGGGTTTTCTGGGGCCAACGTCCTGACTTTC.

The DNA of the CDR3 is TGTGCCAGCAGCTTAGTCTCGGGCAGGGCGGGAAATGAAAAACTGTTTTTT. Translated, it gives CASSLVSGRAGNEKLFF. The chain combines TRBV7-2 with TRBJ1-4, with D tentatively TRBD1 (5 bases). The CDR3 has 17 amino acids. Germline V gene sequence: CDR1 SGHTA, CDR2 FQGNSA. Trimming removed 1 base at V and 5 bases at J, with 17 bases between. The full variable domain, in which reference TRBV7-2 and TRBJ1-4 provide the parts outside the CDR3, is GAGVSQSPSNKVTEKGKDVELRCDPISGHTALYWYRQSLGQGLEFLIYFQGNSAPDKSGLPSDRFSAERTGGSVSTLTIQRTQQEDSAVYLCASSLVSGRAGNEKLFFGSGTQLSVL.

The chain joins TRBV30 to TRBJ1-2; possibly TRBD1 for D (5 bases). Germline CDR1 GTSNPN, CDR2 SVGIG (reference sequence). The CDR3 is 13 residues long. V was clipped by 0 bases and J by 8 bases, with 13 bases between them. This CDR3 is CAWSVSAKGGYTF. The CDR3 nucleotides are TGTGCCTGGAGTGTCTCAGCCAAGGGGGGCTACACCTTC.

The V gene is TRBV9, the J gene TRBJ2-1; possible D gene TRBD2, 5 bases. The CDR3 spans 14 residues. The V end was cut by 4 bases, the J end by 4 bases, with 12 bases between. Germline V lookup: CDR1 SGDLS, CDR2 YYNGEE. The CDR3 nucleotides read TGTGCCAGCAGCTTGAGCGGAAAATACAATGAGCAGTTCTTC. Protein sequence: CASSLSGKYNEQFF.

The rearrangement links TRBV5-5 to TRBJ2-7, with D perhaps matching TRBD2 (5 bases). Germline loops: CDR1 SGHKS, CDR2 YYEKEE (reference sequence). The CDR3 contains 14 residues. Trimming removed 4 bases from V and 2 bases from J, with 13 bases in between. The CDR3 sequence is CASSLSAGTYEQYV. In DNA form, the CDR3 reads TGTGCCAGCAGCCTCTCGGCCGGGACCTACGAGCAGTACGTC.